The 2 T cell receptor beta chains below were found in one sample sequenced in a study of vaccination effects on CD4 cells after COVID-19. Generated by immunoSEQ multiplex PCR, the TCRdb table keeps only in-frame clones and is missing some. The sample lists 50,000 to 60,000 clones; less than 80% were seen once. After around nine days in culture, the CD4+ T cells were isolated. Subjects were given two BNT162b2 or mRNA-1273 vaccine doses. The antigens these receptors bind are not known. The starting material was CD4+ T cells from PBMCs cultured without peptide, obtained after COVID-19 vaccination. These receptors came from a human donor who received a COVID-19 vaccine.

This clone has only a few counts. V and J are TRBV20-1 and TRBJ1-1; no firm D call. CDR1 is DFQATT and CDR2 is SNEGSKA in the germline V gene (reference sequence). The CDR3 sequence is 11 residues long. Trimming left V 5 bases short and J 7 bases short, with 11 bases between. CDR3 sequence reads: CSAGQSDEAFF. CDR3 DNA sequence: TGCAGTGCTGGCCAGTCGGATGAAGCTTTCTTT.

The V call is TRBV6-2 or TRBV6-3, the J call TRBJ2-1; TRBD1 agrees at 8 bases. Germline CDR1 and CDR2: MNHEY and SVGEGT. V was pared by 5 bases and J by 16 bases, with 7 bases of the junction left unmatched. The CDR3 totals 11 residues. The CDR3 spells CASSMTGALFF. In DNA form, the CDR3 reads TGTGCCAGCAGTATGACAGGGGCGCTTTTCTTC.